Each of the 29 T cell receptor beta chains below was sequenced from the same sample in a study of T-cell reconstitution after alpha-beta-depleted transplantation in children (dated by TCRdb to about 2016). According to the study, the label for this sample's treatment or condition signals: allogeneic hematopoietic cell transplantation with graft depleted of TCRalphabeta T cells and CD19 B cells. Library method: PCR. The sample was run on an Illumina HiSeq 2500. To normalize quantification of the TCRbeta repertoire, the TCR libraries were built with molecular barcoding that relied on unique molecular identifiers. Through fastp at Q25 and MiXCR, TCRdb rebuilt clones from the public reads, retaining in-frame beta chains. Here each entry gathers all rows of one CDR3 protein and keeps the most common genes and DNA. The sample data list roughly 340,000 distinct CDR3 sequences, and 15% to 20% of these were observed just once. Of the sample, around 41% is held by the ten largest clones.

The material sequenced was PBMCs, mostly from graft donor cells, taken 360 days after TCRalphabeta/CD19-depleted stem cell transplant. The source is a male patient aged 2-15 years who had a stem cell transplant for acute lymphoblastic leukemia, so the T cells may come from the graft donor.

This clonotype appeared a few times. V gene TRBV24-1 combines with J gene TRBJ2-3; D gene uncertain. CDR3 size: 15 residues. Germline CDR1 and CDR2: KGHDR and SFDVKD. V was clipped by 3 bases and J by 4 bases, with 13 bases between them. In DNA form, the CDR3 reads TGTGCCACCAGTGATCCATCACTCAATGCAGATACGCAGTATTTT. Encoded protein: CATSDPSLNADTQYF.

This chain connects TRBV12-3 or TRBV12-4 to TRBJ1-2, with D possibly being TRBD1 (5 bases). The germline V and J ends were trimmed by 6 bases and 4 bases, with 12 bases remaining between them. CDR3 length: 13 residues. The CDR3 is CASRPDILYGYTF. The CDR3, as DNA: TGTGCCAGCAGACCGGACATCCTCTATGGCTACACCTTC.

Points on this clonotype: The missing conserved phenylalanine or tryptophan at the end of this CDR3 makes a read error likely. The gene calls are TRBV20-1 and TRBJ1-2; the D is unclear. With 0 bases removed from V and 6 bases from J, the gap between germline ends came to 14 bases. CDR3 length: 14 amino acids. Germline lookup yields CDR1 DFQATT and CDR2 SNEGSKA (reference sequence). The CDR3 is CSARDPNSGHGYTC. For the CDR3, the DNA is TGCAGTGCTAGAGATCCGAACTCTGGCCATGGCTACACCTGC.

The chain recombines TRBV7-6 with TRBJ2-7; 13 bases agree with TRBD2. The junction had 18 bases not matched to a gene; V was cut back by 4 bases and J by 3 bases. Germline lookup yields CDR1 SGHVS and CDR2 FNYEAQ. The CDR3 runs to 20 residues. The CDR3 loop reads CASSSPPGLAGIFAGYEQYF. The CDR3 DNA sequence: TGTGCCAGCAGCTCGCCTCCGGGACTAGCGGGGATATTTGCGGGCTACGAGCAGTACTTC.

The CDR3 nucleotides read TGTGCCAGCAGCTTAGGGTGGGCCTCCTACAATGAGCAGTTCTTC. Encoded protein: CASSLGWASYNEQFF. The gene calls are TRBV7-3 and TRBJ2-1, with D hard to call. This CDR3 has 15 residues. Germline loops: CDR1 SGHTA, CDR2 FQGTGA. Trimming pared 2 bases from V and 0 bases from J, leaving 8 bases between.

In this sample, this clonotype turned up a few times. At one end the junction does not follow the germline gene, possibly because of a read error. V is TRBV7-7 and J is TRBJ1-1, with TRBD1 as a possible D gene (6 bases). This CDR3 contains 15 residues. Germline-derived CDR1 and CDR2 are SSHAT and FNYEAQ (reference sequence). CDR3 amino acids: CASSPIRGGQGEAFF. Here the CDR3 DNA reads TGTGCTAGCAGCCCGATCAGGGGTGGCCAGGGTGAAGCTTTCTTT. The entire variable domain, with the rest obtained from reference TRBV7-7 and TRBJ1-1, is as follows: GAGVSQSPRYKVTKRGQDVTLRCDPISSHATLYWYQQALGQGPEFLTYFNYEAQPDKSGLPSDRFSAERPEGSISTLTIQRTEQRDSAMYRCASSPIRGGQGEAFFGQGTRLTVV.

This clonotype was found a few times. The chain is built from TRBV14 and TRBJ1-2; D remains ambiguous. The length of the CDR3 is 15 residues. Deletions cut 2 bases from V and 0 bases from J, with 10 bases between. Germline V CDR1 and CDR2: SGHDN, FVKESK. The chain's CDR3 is CASSQSLLANYGYTF. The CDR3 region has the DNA TGTGCCAGCAGCCAATCCCTGTTAGCTAACTATGGCTACACCTTC.

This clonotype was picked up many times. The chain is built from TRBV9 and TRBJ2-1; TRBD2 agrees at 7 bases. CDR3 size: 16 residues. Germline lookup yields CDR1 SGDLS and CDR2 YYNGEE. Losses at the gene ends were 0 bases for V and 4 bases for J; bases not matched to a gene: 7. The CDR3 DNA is TGTGCCAGCAGCGTAGGGCCACTAGCGAAGTACAATGAGCAGTTCTTC. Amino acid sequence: CASSVGPLAKYNEQFF. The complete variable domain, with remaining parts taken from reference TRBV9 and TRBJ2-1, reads DSGVTQTPKHLITATGQRVTLRCSPRSGDLSVYWYQQSLDQGLQFLIQYYNGEERAKGNILERFSAQQFPDLHSELNLSSLELGDSALYFCASSVGPLAKYNEQFFGPGTRLTVL.

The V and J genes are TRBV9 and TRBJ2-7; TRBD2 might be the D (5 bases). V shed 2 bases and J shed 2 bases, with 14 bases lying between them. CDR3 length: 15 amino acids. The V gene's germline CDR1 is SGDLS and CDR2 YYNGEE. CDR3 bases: TGTGCCAGCAGCGTTGGGCTAGCCGTAACCTACGAGCAGTACTTC. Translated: CASSVGLAVTYEQYF.

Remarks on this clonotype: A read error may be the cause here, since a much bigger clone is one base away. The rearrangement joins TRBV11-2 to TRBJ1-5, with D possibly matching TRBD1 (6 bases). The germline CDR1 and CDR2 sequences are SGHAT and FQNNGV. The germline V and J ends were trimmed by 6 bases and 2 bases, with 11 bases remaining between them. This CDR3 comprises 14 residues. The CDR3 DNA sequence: TGTGCCAGCAGATTAAACAGGGGCAATCAGCCCCAGCATTTT. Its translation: CASRLNRGNQPQHF.

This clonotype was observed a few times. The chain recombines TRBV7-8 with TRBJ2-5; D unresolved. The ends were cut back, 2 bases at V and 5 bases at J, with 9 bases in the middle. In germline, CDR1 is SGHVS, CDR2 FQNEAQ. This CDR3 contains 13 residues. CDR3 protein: CASSLTARETQYF. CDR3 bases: TGTGCCAGCAGCTTAACGGCCCGGGAGACCCAGTACTTC. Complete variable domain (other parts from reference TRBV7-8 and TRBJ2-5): GAGVSQSPRYKVAKRGQDVALRCDPISGHVSLFWYQQALGQGPEFLTYFQNEAQLDKSGLPSDRFFAERPEGSVSTLKIQRTQQEDSAVYLCASSLTARETQYFGPGTRLLVL.

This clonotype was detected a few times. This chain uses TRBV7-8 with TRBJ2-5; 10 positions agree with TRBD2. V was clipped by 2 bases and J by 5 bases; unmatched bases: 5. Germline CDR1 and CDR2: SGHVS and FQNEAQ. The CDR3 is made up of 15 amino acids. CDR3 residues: CASSLPSGSRETQYF. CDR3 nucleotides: TGTGCCAGCAGCTTACCTAGCGGGAGTCGTGAGACCCAGTACTTC.

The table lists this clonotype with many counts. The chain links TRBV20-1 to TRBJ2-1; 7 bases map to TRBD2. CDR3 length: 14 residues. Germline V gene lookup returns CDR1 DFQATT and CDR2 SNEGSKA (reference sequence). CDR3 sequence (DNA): TGCAGAGCCGGGGGGAGGGGAATGAACAATGAGCAGTTCTTC. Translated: CRAGGRGMNNEQFF.

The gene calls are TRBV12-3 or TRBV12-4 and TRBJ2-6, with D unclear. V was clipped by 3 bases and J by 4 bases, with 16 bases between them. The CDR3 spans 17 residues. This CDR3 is CASSLAPPGAGANVLTF. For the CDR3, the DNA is TGTGCCAGCAGTTTGGCCCCTCCGGGCGCGGGGGCCAACGTCCTGACTTTC.

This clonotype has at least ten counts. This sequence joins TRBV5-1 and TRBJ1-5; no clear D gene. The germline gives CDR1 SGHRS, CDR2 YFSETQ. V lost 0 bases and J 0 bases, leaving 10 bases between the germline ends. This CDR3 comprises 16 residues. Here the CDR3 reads CASSLAPGDSNQPQHF. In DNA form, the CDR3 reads TGCGCCAGCAGCTTGGCCCCCGGGGATAGCAATCAGCCCCAGCATTTT.

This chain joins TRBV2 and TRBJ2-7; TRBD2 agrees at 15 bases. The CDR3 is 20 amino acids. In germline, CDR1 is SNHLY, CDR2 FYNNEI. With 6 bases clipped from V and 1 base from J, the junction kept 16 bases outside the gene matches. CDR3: CASSDLLGTSGGPVSYEQYF. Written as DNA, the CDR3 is TGTGCCAGCAGCGACCTACTAGGGACTAGCGGGGGGCCTGTTTCCTACGAGCAGTACTTC. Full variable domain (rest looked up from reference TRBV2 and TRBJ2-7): EPEVTQTPSHQVTQMGQEVILRCVPISNHLYFYWYRQILGQKVEFLVSFYNNEISEKSEIFDDQFSVERPDGSNFTLKIRSTKLEDSAMYFCASSDLLGTSGGPVSYEQYFGPGTRLTVT.

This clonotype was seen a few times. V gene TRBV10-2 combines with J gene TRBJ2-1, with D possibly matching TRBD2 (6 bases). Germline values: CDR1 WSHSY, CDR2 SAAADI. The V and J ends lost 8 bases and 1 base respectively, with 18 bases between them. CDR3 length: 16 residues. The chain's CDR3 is CASGGRREGSYNEQFF. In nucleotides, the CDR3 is TGCGCCAGCGGGGGGAGGCGGGAAGGGTCCTACAATGAGCAGTTCTTC.

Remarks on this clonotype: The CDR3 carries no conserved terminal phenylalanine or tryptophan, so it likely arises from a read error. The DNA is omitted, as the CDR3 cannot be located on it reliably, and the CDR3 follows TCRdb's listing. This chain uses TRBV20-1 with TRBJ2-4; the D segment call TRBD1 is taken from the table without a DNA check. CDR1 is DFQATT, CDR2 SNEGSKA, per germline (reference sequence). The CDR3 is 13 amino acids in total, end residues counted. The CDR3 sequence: CSARQGTGGEGFI.

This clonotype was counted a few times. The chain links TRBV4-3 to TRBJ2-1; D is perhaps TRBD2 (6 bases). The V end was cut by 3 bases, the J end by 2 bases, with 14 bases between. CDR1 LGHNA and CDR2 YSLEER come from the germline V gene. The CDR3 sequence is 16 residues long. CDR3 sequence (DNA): TGCGCCAGCAGCCAGACTAGATCAGACGCCTACAATGAGCAGTTCTTC. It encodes CASSQTRSDAYNEQFF.

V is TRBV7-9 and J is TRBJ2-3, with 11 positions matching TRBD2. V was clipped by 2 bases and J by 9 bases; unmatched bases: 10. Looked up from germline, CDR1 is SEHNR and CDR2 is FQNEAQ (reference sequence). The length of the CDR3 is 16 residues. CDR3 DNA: TGTGCCAGCAGCTTACCGACTAGCGGGAATTTAGGCACGCAGTATTTT. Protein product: CASSLPTSGNLGTQYF.

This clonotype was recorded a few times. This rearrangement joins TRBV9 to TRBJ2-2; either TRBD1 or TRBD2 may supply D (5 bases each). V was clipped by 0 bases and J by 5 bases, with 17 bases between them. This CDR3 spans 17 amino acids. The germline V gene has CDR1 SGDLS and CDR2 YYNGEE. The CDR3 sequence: CASSVDGTRQYTGELFF. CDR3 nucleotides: TGTGCCAGCAGCGTAGATGGGACGAGGCAGTATACCGGGGAGCTGTTTTTT.

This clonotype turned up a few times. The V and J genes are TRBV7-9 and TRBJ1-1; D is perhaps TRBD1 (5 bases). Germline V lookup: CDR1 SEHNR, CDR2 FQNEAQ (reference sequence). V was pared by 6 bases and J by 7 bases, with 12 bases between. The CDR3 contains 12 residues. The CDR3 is CASSQGTIEAFF. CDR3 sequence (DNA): TGTGCCAGCAGTCAAGGGACCATTGAAGCTTTCTTT. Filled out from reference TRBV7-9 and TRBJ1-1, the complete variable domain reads DTGVSQNPRHKITKRGQNVTFRCDPISEHNRLYWYRQTLGQGPEFLTYFQNEAQLEKSRLLSDRFSAERPKGSFSTLEIQRTEQGDSAMYLCASSQGTIEAFFGQGTRLTVV.

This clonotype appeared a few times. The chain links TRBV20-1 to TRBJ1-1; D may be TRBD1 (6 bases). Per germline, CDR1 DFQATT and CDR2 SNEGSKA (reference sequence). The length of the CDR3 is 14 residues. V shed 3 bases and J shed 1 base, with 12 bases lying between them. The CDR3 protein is CSARLGHPNTEAFF. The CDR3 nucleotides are TGCAGTGCTAGGTTGGGACACCCGAACACTGAAGCTTTCTTT.

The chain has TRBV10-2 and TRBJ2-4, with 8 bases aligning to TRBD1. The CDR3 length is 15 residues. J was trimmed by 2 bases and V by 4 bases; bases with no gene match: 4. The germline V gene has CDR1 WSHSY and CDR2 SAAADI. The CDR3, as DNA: TGCGCCAGCAGTGGCCAGGGGGCTTCCAAAAACATTCAGTACTTC. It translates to CASSGQGASKNIQYF.

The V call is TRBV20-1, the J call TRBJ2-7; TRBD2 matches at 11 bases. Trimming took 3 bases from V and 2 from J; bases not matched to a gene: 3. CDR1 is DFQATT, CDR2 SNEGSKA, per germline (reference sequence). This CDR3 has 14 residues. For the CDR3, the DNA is TGCAGTGCTAGCCCGACTAGCGGGGCCTACGAGCAGTACTTC. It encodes CSASPTSGAYEQYF.

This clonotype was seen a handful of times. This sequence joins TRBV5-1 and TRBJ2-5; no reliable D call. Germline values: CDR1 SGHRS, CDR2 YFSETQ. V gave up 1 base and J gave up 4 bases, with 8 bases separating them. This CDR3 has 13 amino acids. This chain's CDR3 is CASSLWEGETQYF. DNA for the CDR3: TGCGCCAGCAGCTTGTGGGAAGGAGAGACCCAGTACTTC. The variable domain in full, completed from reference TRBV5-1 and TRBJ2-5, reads KAGVTQTPRYLIKTRGQQVTLSCSPISGHRSVSWYQQTPGQGLQFLFEYFSETQRNKGNFPGRFSGRQFSNSRSEMNVSTLELGDSALYLCASSLWEGETQYFGPGTRLLVL.

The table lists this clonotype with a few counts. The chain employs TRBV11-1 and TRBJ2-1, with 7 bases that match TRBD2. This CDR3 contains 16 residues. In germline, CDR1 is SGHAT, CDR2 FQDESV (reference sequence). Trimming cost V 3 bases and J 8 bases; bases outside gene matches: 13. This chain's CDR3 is CASSFTHRTSYHEQFF. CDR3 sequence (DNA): TGTGCCAGCAGCTTCACCCATCGGACTAGTTATCATGAGCAGTTCTTC. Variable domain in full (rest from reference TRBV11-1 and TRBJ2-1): EAEVAQSPRYKITEKSQAVAFWCDPISGHATLYWYRQILGQGPELLVQFQDESVVDDSQLPKDRFSAERLKGVDSTLKIQPAELGDSAMYLCASSFTHRTSYHEQFFGPGTRLTVL.

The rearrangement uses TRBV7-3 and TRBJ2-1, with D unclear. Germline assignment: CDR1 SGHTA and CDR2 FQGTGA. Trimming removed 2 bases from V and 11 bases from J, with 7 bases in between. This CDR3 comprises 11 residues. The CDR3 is CASSLSGKQFF. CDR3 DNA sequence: TGTGCCAGCAGCTTATCGGGTAAGCAGTTCTTC.

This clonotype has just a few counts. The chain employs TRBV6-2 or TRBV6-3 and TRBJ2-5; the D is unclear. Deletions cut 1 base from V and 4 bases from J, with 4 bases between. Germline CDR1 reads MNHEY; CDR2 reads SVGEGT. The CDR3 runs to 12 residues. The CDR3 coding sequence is TGTGCCAGCAGTTACTGGAGAGAGACCCAGTACTTC. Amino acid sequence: CASSYWRETQYF.